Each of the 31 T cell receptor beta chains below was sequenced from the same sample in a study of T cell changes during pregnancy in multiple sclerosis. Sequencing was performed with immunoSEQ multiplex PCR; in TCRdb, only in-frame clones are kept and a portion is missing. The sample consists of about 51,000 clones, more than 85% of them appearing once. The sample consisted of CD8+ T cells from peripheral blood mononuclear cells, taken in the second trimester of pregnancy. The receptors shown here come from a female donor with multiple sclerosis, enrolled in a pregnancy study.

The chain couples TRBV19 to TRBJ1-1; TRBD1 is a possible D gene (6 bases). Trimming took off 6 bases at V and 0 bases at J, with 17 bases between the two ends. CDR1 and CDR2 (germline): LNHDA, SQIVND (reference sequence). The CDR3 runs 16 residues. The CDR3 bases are TGTGCCAGTAGCTCCCCCCCCGGACAGTTGAACACTGAAGCTTTCTTT. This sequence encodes CASSSPPGQLNTEAFF.

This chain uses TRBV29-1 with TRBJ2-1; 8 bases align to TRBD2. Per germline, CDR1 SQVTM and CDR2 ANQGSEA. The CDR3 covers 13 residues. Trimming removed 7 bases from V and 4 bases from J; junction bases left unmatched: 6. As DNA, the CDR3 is TGCAGCGGAACGGGAGGGGGTTACAATGAGCAGTTCTTC. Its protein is CSGTGGGYNEQFF.

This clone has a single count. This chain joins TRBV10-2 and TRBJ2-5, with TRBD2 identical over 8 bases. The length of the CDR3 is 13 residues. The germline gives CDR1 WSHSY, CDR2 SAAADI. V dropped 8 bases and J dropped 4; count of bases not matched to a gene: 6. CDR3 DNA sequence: TGCGCCAGCTTCTCGGGGGGGCGAGAGACCCAGTACTTC. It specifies CASFSGGRETQYF.

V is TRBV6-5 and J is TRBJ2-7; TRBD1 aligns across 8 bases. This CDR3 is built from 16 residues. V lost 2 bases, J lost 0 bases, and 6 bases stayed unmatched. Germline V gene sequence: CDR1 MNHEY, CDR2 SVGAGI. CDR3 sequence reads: CASSYKQGDSSYEQYF. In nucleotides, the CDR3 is TGTGCCAGCAGTTACAAACAGGGGGATAGCTCCTACGAGCAGTACTTC.

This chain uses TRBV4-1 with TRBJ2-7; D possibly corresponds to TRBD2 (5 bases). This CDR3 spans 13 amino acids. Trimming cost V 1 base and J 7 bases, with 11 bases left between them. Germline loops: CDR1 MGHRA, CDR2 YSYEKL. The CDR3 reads CASSQVDRREQYF. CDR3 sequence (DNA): TGCGCCAGCAGCCAAGTGGACCGGAGGGAGCAGTACTTC.

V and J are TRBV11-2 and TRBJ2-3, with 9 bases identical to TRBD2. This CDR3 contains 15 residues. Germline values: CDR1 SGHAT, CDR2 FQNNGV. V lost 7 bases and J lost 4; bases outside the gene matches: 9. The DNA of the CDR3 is TGTGCCAGCACCCCGGGACTAGCAGGACCAGATACGCAGTATTTT. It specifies CASTPGLAGPDTQYF.

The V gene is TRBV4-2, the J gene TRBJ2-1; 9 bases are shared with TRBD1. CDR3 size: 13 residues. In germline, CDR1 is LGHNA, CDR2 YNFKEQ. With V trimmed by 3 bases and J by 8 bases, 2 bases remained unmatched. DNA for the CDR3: TGTGCCAGCAGCCAGGGGACAGGGTATGAGCAGTTCTTC. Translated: CASSQGTGYEQFF.

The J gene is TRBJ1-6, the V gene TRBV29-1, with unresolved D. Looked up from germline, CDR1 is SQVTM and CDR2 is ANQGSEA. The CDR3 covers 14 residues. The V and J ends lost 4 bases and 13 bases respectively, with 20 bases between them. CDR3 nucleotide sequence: TGCAGCGTTGGGGGAGCGGGGAAAGAAGCCCCCCTCCACTTT. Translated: CSVGGAGKEAPLHF. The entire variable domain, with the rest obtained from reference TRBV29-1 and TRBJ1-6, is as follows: SAVISQKPSRDICQRGTSLTIQCQVDSQVTMMFWYRQQPGQSLTLIATANQGSEATYESGFVIDKFPISRPNLTFSTLTVSNMSPEDSSIYLCSVGGAGKEAPLHFGNGTRLTVT.

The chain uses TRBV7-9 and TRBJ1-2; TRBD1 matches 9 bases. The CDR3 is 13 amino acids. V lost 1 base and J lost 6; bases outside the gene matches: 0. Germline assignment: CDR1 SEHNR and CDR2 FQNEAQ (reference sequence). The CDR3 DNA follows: TGTGCCAGCAGCTTAGGGACAGGGGATGGCTACACCTTC. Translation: CASSLGTGDGYTF. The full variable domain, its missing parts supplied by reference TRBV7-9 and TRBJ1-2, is DTGVSQNPRHKITKRGQNVTFRCDPISEHNRLYWYRQTLGQGPEFLTYFQNEAQLEKSRLLSDRFSAERPKGSFSTLEIQRTEQGDSAMYLCASSLGTGDGYTFGSGTRLTVV.

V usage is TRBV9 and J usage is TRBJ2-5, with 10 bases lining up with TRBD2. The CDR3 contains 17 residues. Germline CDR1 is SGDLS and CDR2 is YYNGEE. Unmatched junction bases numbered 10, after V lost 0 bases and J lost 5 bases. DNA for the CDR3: TGTGCCAGCAGCGTAGGACCAGCGGGGGGGCTTGGTGAGACCCAGTACTTC. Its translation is CASSVGPAGGLGETQYF. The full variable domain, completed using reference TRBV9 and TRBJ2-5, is DSGVTQTPKHLITATGQRVTLRCSPRSGDLSVYWYQQSLDQGLQFLIQYYNGEERAKGNILERFSAQQFPDLHSELNLSSLELGDSALYFCASSVGPAGGLGETQYFGPGTRLLVL.

Here the CDR3 reads CASSVDQTTPYEQYF. The CDR3, as DNA: TGTGCCAGCAGCGTAGACCAGACTACCCCTTACGAGCAGTACTTC. This chain uses TRBV9 with TRBJ2-7; tentative D call: TRBD2 (5 bases). Germline CDR1 is SGDLS and CDR2 is YYNGEE. V was clipped by 0 bases and J by 4 bases, with 14 bases between them. The CDR3 has 15 residues.

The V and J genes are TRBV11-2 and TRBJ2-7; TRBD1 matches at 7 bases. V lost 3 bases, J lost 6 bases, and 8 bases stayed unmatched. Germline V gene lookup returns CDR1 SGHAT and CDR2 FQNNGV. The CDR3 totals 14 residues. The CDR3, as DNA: TGTGCCAGCAGCTTGCCAGGGGGATTTTCCGAGCAGTACTTC. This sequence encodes CASSLPGGFSEQYF.

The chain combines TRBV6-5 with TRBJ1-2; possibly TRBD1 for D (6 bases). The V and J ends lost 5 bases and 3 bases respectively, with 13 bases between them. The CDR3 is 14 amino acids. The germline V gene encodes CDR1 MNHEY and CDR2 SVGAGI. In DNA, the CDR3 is TGTGCCAGCAGTCGACAGGTACGGGACTATGGCTACACCTTC. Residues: CASSRQVRDYGYTF.

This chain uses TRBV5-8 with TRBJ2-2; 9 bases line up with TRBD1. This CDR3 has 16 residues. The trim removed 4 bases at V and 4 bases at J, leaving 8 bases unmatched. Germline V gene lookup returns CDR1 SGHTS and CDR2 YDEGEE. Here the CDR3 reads CASSRGPGQGTGELFF. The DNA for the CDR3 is TGTGCCAGCAGCCGGGGACCGGGACAGGGCACCGGGGAGCTGTTTTTT.

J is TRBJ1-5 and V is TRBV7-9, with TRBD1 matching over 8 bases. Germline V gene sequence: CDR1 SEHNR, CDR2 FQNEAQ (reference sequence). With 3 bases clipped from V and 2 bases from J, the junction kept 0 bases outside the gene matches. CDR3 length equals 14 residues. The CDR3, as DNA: TGTGCCAGCAGCTTGGGACAGGGCAATCAGCCCCAGCATTTT. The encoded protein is CASSLGQGNQPQHF.

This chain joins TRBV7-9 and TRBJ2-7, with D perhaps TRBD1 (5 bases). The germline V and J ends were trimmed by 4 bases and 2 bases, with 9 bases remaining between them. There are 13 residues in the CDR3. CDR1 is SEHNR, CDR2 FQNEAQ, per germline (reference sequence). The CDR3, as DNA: TGTGCCAGCAGCTCATCAGGGACCTACGAGCAGTACTTC. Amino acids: CASSSSGTYEQYF.

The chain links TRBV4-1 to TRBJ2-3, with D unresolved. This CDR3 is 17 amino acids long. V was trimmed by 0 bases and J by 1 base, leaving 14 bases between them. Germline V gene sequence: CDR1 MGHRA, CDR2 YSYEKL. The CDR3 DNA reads TGCGCCAGCAGCCAAGATGAGGCGGCCCTGGGCACAGATACGCAGTATTTT. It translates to CASSQDEAALGTDTQYF.

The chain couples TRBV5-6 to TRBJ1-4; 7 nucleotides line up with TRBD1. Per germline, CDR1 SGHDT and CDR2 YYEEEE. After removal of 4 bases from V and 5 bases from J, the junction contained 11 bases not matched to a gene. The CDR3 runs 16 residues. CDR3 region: CASSRKPGQLNEKLFF. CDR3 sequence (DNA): TGTGCCAGCAGCCGAAAGCCGGGACAGTTAAATGAAAAACTGTTTTTT.

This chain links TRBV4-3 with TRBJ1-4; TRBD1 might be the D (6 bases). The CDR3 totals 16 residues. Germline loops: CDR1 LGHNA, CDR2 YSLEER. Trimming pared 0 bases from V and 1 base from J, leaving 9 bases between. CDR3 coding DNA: TGCGCCAGCAGCCAAGATGGGGGACAAACTAATGAAAAACTGTTTTTT. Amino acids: CASSQDGGQTNEKLFF.

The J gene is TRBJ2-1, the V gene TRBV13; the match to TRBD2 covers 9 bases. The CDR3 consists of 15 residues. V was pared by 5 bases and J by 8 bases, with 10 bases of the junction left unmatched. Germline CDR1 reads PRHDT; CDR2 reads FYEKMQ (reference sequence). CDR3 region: CASSPLAGKVDEQFF. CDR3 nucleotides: TGTGCCAGCAGCCCCCTAGCGGGGAAAGTGGATGAGCAGTTCTTC.

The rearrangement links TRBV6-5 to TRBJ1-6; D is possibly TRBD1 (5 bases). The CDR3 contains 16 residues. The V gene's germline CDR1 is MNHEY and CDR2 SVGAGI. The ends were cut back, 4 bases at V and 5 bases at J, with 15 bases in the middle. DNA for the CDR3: TGTGCCAGCAGTTCGGGACTTTCCCCGAATAATTCACCCCTCCACTTT. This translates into CASSSGLSPNNSPLHF.

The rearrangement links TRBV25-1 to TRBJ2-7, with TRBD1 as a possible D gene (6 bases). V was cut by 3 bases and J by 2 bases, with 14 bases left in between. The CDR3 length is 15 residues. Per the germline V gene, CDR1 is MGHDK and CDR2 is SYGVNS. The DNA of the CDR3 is TGTGCCAGCAGTGATACGAACAGGACAGCCTACGAGCAGTACTTC. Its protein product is CASSDTNRTAYEQYF.

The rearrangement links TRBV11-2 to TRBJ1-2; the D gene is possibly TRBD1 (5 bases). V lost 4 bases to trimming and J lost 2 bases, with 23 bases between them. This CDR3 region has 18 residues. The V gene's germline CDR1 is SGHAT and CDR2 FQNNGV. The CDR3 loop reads CASSSPPLDRLANYGYTF. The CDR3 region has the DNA TGTGCCAGCAGCTCCCCCCCTCTAGACAGACTGGCCAACTATGGCTACACCTTC.

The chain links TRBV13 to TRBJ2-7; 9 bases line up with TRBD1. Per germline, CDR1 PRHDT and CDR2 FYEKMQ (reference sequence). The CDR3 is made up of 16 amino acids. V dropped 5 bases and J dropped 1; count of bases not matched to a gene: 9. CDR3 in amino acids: CASSRSRTGVSYEQYF. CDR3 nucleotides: TGTGCCAGCAGCCGCTCCCGGACAGGGGTTTCCTACGAGCAGTACTTC.

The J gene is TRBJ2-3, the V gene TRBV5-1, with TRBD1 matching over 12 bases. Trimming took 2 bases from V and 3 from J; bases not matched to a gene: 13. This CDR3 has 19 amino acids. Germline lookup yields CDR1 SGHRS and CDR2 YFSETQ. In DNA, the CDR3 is TGCGCCAGCAGCTTCTTCACGGGTGGGGGACAGGGGGCGACAGATACGCAGTATTTT. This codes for CASSFFTGGGQGATDTQYF.

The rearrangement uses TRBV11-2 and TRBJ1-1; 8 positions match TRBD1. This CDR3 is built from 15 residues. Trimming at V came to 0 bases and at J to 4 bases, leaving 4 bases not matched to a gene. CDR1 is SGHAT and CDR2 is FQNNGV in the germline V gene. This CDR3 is CASSLDRGLGTEAFF. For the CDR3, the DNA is TGTGCCAGCAGCTTAGACAGGGGGCTTGGCACTGAAGCTTTCTTT.

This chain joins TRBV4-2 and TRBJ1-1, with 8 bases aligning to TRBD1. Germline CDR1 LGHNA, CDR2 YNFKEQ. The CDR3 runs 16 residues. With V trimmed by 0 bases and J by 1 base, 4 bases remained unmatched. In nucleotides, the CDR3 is TGTGCCAGCAGCCAAGAGCAGGGGGCCTGGAACACTGAAGCTTTCTTT. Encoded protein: CASSQEQGAWNTEAFF.

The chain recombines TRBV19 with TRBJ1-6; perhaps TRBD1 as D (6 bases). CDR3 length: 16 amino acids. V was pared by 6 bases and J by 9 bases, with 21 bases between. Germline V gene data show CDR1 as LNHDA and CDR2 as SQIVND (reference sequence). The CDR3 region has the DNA TGTGCCAGTAGACTATCGGAGTCAGGGGACGGTTCACCCCTCCACTTT. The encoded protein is CASRLSESGDGSPLHF. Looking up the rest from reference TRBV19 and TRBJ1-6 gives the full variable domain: DGGITQSPKYLFRKEGQNVTLSCEQNLNHDAMYWYRQDPGQGLRLIYYSQIVNDFQKGDIAEGYSVSREKKESFPLTVTSAQKNPTAFYLCASRLSESGDGSPLHFGNGTRLTVT.

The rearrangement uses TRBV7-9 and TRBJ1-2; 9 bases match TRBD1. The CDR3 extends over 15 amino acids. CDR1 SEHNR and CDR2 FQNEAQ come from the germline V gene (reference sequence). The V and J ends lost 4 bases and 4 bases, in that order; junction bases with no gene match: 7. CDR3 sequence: CASSSRDRVPYGYTF. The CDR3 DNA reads TGTGCCAGCAGCTCCCGGGACAGGGTCCCCTATGGCTACACCTTC.

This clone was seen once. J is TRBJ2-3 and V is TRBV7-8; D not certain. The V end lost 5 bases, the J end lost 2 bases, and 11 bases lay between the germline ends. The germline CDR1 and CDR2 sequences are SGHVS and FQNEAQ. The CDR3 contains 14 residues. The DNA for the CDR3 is TGTGCCAGCAGCCCGACTGGTTTCACAGATACGCAGTATTTT. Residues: CASSPTGFTDTQYF.

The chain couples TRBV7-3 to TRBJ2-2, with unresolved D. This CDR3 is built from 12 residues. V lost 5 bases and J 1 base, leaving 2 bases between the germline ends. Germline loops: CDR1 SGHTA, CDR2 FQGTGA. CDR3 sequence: CASSLNTGELFF. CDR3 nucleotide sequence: TGTGCCAGCAGCCTGAACACCGGGGAGCTGTTTTTT.